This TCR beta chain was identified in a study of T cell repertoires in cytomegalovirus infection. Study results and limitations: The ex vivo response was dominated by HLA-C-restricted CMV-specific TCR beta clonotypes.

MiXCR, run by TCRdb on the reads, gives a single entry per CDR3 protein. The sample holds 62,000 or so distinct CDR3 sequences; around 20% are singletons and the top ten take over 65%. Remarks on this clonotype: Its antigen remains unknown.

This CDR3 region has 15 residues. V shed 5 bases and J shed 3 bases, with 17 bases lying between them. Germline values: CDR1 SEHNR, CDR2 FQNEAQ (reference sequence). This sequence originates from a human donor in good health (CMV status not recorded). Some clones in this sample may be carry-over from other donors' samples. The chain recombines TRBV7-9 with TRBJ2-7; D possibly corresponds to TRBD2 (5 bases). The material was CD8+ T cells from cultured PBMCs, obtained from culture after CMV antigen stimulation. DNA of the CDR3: TGTGCCAGCAGCGGAGGTGAGAGATTCCGCTACGAGCAGTACTTC. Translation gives CASSGGERFRYEQYF.